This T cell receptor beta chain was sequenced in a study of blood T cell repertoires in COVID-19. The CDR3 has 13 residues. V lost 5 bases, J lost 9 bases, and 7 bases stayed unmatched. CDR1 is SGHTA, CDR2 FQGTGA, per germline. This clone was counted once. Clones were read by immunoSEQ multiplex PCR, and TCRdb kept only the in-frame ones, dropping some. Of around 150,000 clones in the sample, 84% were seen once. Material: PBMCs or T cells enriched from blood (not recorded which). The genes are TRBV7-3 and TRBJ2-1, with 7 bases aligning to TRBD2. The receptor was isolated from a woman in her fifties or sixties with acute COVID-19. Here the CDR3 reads CASSHGRESEQFF. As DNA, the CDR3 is TGTGCCAGCAGCCACGGGCGGGAGAGTGAGCAGTTCTTC.